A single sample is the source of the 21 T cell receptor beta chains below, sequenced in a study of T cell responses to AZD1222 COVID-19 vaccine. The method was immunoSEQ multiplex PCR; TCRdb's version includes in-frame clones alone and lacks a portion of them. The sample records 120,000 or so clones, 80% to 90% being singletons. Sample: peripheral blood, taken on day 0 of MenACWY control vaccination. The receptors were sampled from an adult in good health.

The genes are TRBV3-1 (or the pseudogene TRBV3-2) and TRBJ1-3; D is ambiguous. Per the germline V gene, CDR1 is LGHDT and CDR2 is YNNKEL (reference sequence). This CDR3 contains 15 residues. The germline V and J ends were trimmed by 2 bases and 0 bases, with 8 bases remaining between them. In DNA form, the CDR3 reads TGTGCCAGCAGCCAATCAGAAACCTCTGGAAACACCATATATTTT. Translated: CASSQSETSGNTIYF.

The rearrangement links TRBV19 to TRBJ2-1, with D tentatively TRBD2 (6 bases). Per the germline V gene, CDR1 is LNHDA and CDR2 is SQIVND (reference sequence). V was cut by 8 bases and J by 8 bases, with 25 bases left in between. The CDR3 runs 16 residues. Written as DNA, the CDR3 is TGTGCCAGTTCTAATCGGGACTCACCATCTTGGGATGAGCAGTTCTTC. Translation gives CASSNRDSPSWDEQFF.

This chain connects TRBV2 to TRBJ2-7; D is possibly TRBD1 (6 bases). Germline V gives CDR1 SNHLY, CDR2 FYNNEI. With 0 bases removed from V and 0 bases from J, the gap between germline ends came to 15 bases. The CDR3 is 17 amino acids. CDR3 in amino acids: CASSEAAGQKNSYEQYF. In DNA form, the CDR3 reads TGTGCCAGCAGTGAAGCCGCCGGACAGAAAAACTCCTACGAGCAGTACTTC.

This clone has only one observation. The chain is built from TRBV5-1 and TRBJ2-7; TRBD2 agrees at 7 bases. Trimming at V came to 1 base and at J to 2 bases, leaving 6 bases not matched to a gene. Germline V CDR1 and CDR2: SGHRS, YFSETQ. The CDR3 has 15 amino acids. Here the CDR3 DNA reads TGCGCCAGCAGCTTGTCGTCGGGAGGAACCTACGAGCAGTACTTC. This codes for CASSLSSGGTYEQYF.

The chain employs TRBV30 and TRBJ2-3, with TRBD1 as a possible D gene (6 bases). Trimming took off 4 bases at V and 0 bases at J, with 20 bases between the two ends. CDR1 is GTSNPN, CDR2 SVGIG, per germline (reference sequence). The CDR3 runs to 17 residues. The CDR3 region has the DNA TGTGCCTGGAATCTCGGGACACATCTTACTAGCACAGATACGCAGTATTTT. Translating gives CAWNLGTHLTSTDTQYF.

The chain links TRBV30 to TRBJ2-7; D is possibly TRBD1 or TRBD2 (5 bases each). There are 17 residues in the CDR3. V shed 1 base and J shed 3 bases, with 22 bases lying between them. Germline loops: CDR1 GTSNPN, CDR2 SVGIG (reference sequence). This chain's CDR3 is CAWSEDPGTLLGYEQYF. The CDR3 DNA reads TGTGCCTGGAGTGAGGACCCCGGGACCTTACTCGGCTACGAGCAGTACTTC.

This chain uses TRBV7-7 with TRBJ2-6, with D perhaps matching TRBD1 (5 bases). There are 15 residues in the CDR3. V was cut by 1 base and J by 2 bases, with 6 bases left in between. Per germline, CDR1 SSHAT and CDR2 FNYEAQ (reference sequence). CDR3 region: CASSLGTTGANVLTF. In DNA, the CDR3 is TGTGCCAGCAGCTTAGGGACAACTGGGGCCAACGTCCTGACTTTC. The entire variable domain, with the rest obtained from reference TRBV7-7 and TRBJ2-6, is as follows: GAGVSQSPRYKVTKRGQDVTLRCDPISSHATLYWYQQALGQGPEFLTYFNYEAQPDKSGLPSDRFSAERPEGSISTLTIQRTEQRDSAMYRCASSLGTTGANVLTFGAGSRLTVL.

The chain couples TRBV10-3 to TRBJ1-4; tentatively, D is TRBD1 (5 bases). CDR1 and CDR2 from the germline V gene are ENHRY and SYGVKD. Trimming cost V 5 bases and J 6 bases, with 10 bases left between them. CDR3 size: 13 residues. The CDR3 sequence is CAISRGGDEKLFF. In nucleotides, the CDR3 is TGTGCCATCAGTAGGGGAGGAGATGAAAAACTGTTTTTT.

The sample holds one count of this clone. The DNA of the CDR3 is TGTGCCAGCACAGCGTGGTGGGGGGGCTACGAGCAGTACTTC. Its translation: CASTAWWGGYEQYF. This sequence joins TRBV6-5 and TRBJ2-7; 7 bases line up with TRBD2. The CDR3 loop spans 14 amino acids. After removal of 7 bases from V and 3 bases from J, the junction contained 9 bases not matched to a gene. Germline lookup yields CDR1 MNHEY and CDR2 SVGAGI.

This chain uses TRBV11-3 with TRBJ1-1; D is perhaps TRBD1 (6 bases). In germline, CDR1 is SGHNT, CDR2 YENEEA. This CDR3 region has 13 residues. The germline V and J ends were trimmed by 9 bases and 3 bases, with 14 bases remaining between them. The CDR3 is CASTQGRDTEAFF. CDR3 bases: TGTGCCAGTACTCAGGGGCGCGACACTGAAGCTTTCTTT.

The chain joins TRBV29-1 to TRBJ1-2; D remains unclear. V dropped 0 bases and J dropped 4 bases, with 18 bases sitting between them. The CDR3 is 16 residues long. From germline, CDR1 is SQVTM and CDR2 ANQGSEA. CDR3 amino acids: CSVEDREQMQGYGYTF. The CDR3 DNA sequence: TGCAGCGTTGAAGATAGGGAACAAATGCAAGGCTATGGCTACACCTTC.

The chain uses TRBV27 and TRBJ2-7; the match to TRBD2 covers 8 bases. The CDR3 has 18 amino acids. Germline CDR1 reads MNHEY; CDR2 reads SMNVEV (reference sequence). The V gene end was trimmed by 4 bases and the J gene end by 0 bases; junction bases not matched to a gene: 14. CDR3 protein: CASSSESPGGGFSYEQYF. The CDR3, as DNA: TGTGCCAGCAGTTCTGAGTCACCGGGCGGGGGGTTCTCCTACGAGCAGTACTTC.

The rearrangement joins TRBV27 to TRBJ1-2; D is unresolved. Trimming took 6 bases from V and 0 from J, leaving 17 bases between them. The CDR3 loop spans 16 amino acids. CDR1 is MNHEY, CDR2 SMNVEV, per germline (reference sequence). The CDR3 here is CASRFLGPVANYGYTF. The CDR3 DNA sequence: TGTGCCAGCAGATTCCTAGGGCCCGTTGCTAACTATGGCTACACCTTC.

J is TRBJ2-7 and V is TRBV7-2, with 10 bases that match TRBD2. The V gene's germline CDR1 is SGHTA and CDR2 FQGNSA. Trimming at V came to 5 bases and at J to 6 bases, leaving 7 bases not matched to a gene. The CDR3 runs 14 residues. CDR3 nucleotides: TGTGCCAGCAGCAGGAGCGGGAGGGTTGCCGAGCAGTACTTC. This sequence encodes CASSRSGRVAEQYF.

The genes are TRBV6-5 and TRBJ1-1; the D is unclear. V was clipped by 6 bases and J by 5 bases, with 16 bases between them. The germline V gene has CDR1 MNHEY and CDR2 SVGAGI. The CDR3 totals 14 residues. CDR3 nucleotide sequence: TGTGCCAGCAGCTACCAGGTTGTGGGGACTGAAGCTTTCTTT. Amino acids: CASSYQVVGTEAFF.

This CDR3 reads CASSLVESPTNEQFF. The CDR3 bases are TGTGCCAGCAGCTTAGTGGAGAGTCCCACCAATGAGCAGTTCTTC. The V gene is TRBV7-9, the J gene TRBJ2-1; the D is unclear. This CDR3 comprises 15 residues. Germline V gene sequence: CDR1 SEHNR, CDR2 FQNEAQ (reference sequence). The V and J ends lost 1 base and 6 bases respectively, with 13 bases between them.

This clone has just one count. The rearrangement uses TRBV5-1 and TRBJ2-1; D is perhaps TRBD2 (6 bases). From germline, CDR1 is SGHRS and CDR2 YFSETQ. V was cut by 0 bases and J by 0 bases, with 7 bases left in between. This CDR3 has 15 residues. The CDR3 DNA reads TGCGCCAGCAGCTTGGCCGGGAGCTCCTACAATGAGCAGTTCTTC. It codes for CASSLAGSSYNEQFF.

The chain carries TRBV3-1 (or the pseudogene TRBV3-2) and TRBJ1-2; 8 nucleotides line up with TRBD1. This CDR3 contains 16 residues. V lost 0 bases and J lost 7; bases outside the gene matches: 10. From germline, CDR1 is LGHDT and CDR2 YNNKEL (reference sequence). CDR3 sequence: CASSQEWSQGALGYTF. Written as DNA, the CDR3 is TGTGCCAGCAGCCAAGAATGGTCCCAGGGGGCTCTTGGCTACACCTTC.

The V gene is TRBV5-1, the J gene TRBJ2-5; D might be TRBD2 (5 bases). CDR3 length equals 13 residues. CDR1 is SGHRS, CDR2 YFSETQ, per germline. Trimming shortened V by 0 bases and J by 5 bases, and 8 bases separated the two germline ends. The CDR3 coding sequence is TGCGCCAGCAGCTTGGGGGAGACTGAGACCCAGTACTTC. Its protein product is CASSLGETETQYF. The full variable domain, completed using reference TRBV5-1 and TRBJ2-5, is KAGVTQTPRYLIKTRGQQVTLSCSPISGHRSVSWYQQTPGQGLQFLFEYFSETQRNKGNFPGRFSGRQFSNSRSEMNVSTLELGDSALYLCASSLGETETQYFGPGTRLLVL.

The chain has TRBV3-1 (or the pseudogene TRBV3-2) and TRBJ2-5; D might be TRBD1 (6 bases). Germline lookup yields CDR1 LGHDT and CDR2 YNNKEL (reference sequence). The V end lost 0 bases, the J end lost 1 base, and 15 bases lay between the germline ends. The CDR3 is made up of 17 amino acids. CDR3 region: CASSQEGGELFQETQYF. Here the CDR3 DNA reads TGTGCCAGCAGCCAAGAAGGGGGAGAGCTCTTCCAAGAGACCCAGTACTTC.

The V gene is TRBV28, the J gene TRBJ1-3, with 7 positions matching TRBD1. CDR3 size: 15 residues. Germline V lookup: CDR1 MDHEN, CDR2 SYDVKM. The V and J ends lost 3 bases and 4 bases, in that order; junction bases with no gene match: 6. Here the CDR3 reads CASSLEGAGGNTIYF. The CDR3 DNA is TGTGCCAGCAGTTTGGAGGGGGCGGGAGGAAACACCATATATTTT.